This T cell receptor beta chain came from a study of technical replicates of blood from several donors. The assay was immunoSEQ multiplex PCR, and TCRdb's table has in-frame clones only and misses some. The sample yields fewer than 100,000 clones, 95% to 97% seen once. CDR1 is SGDLS and CDR2 is YYNGEE in the germline V gene. Unmatched junction bases numbered 7, after V lost 4 bases and J lost 3 bases. The CDR3 sequence is 15 residues long. The gene calls are TRBV9 and TRBJ2-3; 8 nucleotides align to TRBD2. The TCR was taken from a human donor in good health. The source material was T cells isolated from PBMCs. CDR3 protein: CASSPGGLGTDTQYF. CDR3 nucleotides: TGTGCCAGCAGCCCGGGAGGGCTGGGGACAGATACGCAGTATTTT.